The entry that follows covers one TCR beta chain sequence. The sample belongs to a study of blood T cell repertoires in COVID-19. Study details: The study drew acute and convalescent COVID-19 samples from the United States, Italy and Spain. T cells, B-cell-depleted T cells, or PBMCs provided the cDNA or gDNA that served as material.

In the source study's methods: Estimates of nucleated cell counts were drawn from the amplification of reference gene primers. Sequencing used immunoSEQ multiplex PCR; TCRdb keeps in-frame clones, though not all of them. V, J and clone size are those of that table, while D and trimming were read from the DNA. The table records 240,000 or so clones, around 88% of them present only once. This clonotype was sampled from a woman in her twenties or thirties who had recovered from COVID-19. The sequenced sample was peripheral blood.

The CDR3: CASSARTSGLSTDTQYF. CDR3 in DNA: TGCGCCAGCAGCGCTAGGACTAGCGGACTTAGCACAGATACGCAGTATTTT. V is TRBV5-1 and J is TRBJ2-3, with 10 bases lining up with TRBD2. V dropped 4 bases and J dropped 0; count of bases not matched to a gene: 8. The CDR3 spans 17 residues. Germline CDR1 is SGHRS and CDR2 is YFSETQ.